The 19 T cell receptor beta chains reported below all come from one sample, sequenced in a study of post-analysis software for immune sequencing data. Findings and caveats of the study: Higher frequency in patients than in controls was seen for roughly five TRBV segments, with TRBV5-6, TRBV5-1 and TRBV20-1 among them.

No antigen has been identified for these receptors. Unique molecular identifiers were built into the TCR beta cDNA libraries. Each CDR3 protein gets one entry after TCRdb re-called the PCR reads with MiXCR. The sample lists roughly 570,000 distinct CDR3 sequences; around 34% were seen once. Input material: blood. These TCRs come from a girl aged 2-17 years with multiple sclerosis.

This clonotype has only a few counts. The CDR3 here is CASSLNRAGYQPQHF. The CDR3 DNA follows: TGTGCCAGCAGTTTAAACAGGGCGGGATACCAGCCCCAGCATTTT. V gene TRBV27 combines with J gene TRBJ1-5, with a possible D match to TRBD1 (6 bases). CDR1 and CDR2 (germline): MNHEY, SMNVEV (reference sequence). With 2 bases removed from V and 7 bases from J, the gap between germline ends came to 15 bases. The CDR3 runs to 15 residues.

The CDR3 here is CSVELAKTGPYEQYF. CDR3 coding DNA: TGCAGCGTTGAACTGGCGAAGACAGGTCCCTACGAGCAGTACTTC. The chain employs TRBV29-1 and TRBJ2-7, with D perhaps matching TRBD1 (6 bases). Trimming shortened V by 2 bases and J by 2 bases, and 16 bases separated the two germline ends. The CDR3 runs 15 residues. Germline CDR1 is SQVTM and CDR2 is ANQGSEA.

This clonotype was found a few times. V is TRBV6-1 and J is TRBJ2-7; no firm D call. The ends were cut back, 1 base at V and 1 base at J, with 5 bases in the middle. The CDR3 is 13 amino acids. Germline loops: CDR1 MNHNS, CDR2 SASEGT. As DNA, the CDR3 is TGTGCCAGCAGTGAAGGCAAGTCCTACGAGCAGTACTTC. Translated: CASSEGKSYEQYF.

The chain uses TRBV4-2 and TRBJ2-3, with a weak D call TRBD2 (6 bases). The CDR3 totals 16 residues. Per the germline V gene, CDR1 is LGHNA and CDR2 is YNFKEQ. Between the trimmed V and J ends, which lost 4 bases and 0 bases, there was a span of 14 bases. The CDR3 bases are TGTGCCAGCAGCCCACAGCCGGGACTTAGCACAGATACGCAGTATTTT. As protein: CASSPQPGLSTDTQYF.

A note on this clonotype: One junction end does not reproduce the germline sequence, and a read error may be involved. V usage is TRBV20-1 and J usage is TRBJ1-2; a possible D gene is TRBD1 (6 bases). The CDR3 has 15 amino acids. CDR1 and CDR2 from the germline V gene are DFQATT and SNEGSKA (reference sequence). The CDR3 nucleotides are TGCAGTACTAGAGATCAAGGGGGTTCTAACTATGGCTACACCTTC. Translated, it gives CSTRDQGGSNYGYTF.

This chain uses TRBV7-2 with TRBJ1-2, with TRBD1 as a possible D gene (5 bases). The CDR3 loop spans 14 amino acids. Germline CDR1 reads SGHTA; CDR2 reads FQGNSA. The V end lost 1 base, the J end lost 8 bases, and 14 bases lay between the germline ends. The CDR3 coding sequence is TGTGCCAGCAGCTTAGTCAGGGAGGCAGGAGGCTACACCTTC. Translation: CASSLVREAGGYTF.

V gene TRBV24-1 combines with J gene TRBJ2-7; D remains ambiguous. The J call may be in error: the DNA end matches TRBJ2-5 better. Germline CDR1 reads KGHDR; CDR2 reads SFDVKD. The CDR3 is made up of 14 amino acids. CDR3 coding DNA: TGTGCCACCAGTGATCTGGACGAGGCTGTGACCCAGTACTTC. Its translation is CATSDLDEAVTQYF.

The rearrangement uses TRBV4-1 and TRBJ2-3; no definite D call. CDR3 size: 14 residues. The V end lost 4 bases, the J end lost 2 bases, and 10 bases lay between the germline ends. CDR1 and CDR2 (germline): MGHRA, YSYEKL. The CDR3 nucleotides read TGCGCCAGCAGCCCTCAAGAGGCCACAGATACGCAGTATTTT. Protein sequence: CASSPQEATDTQYF.

The V gene is TRBV3-1, the J gene TRBJ2-3, with 7 bases fitting TRBD2. The germline CDR1 and CDR2 sequences are LGHDT and YNNKEL (reference sequence). This CDR3 spans 15 amino acids. J gave up 1 base and V 0 bases, and 1 base lay outside the gene matches. CDR3 region: CASSQDAGGTDTQYF. The CDR3 coding sequence is TGTGCCAGCAGCCAAGATGCGGGGGGCACAGATACGCAGTATTTT.

V usage is TRBV2 and J usage is TRBJ1-4, with unresolved D. The CDR3 covers 13 residues. Deletions cut 7 bases from V and 4 bases from J, with 10 bases between. Germline CDR1 is SNHLY and CDR2 is FYNNEI. This chain's CDR3 is CASIGRRNEKLFF. The DNA of the CDR3 is TGTGCCAGCATAGGGCGTCGTAATGAAAAACTGTTTTTT. The variable domain in full, completed from reference TRBV2 and TRBJ1-4, reads EPEVTQTPSHQVTQMGQEVILRCVPISNHLYFYWYRQILGQKVEFLVSFYNNEISEKSEIFDDQFSVERPDGSNFTLKIRSTKLEDSAMYFCASIGRRNEKLFFGSGTQLSVL.

V and J are TRBV3-1 and TRBJ1-1; 7 nucleotides align to TRBD1. The CDR3 spans 14 residues. V lost 4 bases and J lost 4; bases outside the gene matches: 6. The germline V gene has CDR1 LGHDT and CDR2 YNNKEL (reference sequence). This CDR3 is CASSPGQIGTEAFF. Written as DNA, the CDR3 is TGTGCCAGCAGCCCGGGACAGATAGGCACTGAAGCTTTCTTT.

A few counts support this clonotype. V is TRBV15 and J is TRBJ1-5, with D perhaps TRBD1 (5 bases). This CDR3 is 18 amino acids long. Germline CDR1 reads LNHNV; CDR2 reads YYDKDF (reference sequence). The germline V and J ends were trimmed by 0 bases and 4 bases, with 19 bases remaining between them. The CDR3 region is CATSREKPTGTSNQPQHF. As DNA, the CDR3 is TGTGCCACCAGCAGAGAGAAGCCGACGGGGACGTCGAATCAGCCCCAGCATTTT.

For the CDR3, the DNA is TGTGCCAGCAGCGCGACCCCTACGAGTGAGCAGTTCTTC. This encodes CASSATPTSEQFF. V and J are TRBV5-6 and TRBJ2-1; D uncertain. The CDR3 runs 13 residues. Per the germline V gene, CDR1 is SGHDT and CDR2 is YYEEEE. Trimming stripped 4 bases from V and 9 bases from J, with 14 bases between.

V usage is TRBV5-1 and J usage is TRBJ2-5; 9 nucleotides match TRBD2. The CDR3 is 15 residues long. The trim removed 10 bases at V and 5 bases at J, leaving 15 bases unmatched. CDR1 and CDR2 (germline): SGHRS, YFSETQ. CDR3 protein: CASRGLAGTIETQYF. For the CDR3, the DNA is TGCGCCTCCAGAGGTCTAGCGGGGACCATTGAGACCCAGTACTTC.

There are a few counts of this clonotype. CDR3 DNA sequence: TGCGCCAGCGCCACTAGCGGGGAAGAGACCCAGTACTTC. Translation gives CASATSGEETQYF. This chain connects TRBV5-1 to TRBJ2-5; 10 bases match TRBD2. V was pared by 7 bases and J by 3 bases, with 3 bases of the junction left unmatched. Per germline, CDR1 SGHRS and CDR2 YFSETQ. The CDR3 has 13 residues.

V is TRBV3-1 and J is TRBJ2-4, with D unresolved. V dropped 0 bases and J dropped 4 bases, with 4 bases sitting between them. The germline gives CDR1 LGHDT, CDR2 YNNKEL (reference sequence). The CDR3 spans 13 residues. CDR3 protein: CASSQDSKNIQYF. In DNA form, the CDR3 reads TGTGCCAGCAGCCAAGACTCGAAAAACATTCAGTACTTC.

The V call is TRBV11-2, the J call TRBJ1-6; D is possibly TRBD1 (5 bases). The length of the CDR3 is 13 residues. Germline lookup yields CDR1 SGHAT and CDR2 FQNNGV. Deletions cut 2 bases from V and 8 bases from J, with 7 bases between. The CDR3 here is CASSLRGDSPLHF. The CDR3 nucleotides read TGTGCCAGCAGCTTAAGGGGAGATTCACCCCTCCACTTT.

This clonotype was seen a few times. This chain connects TRBV29-1 to TRBJ2-1, with TRBD1 as a possible D gene (6 bases). V dropped 7 bases and J dropped 5 bases, with 21 bases sitting between them. The CDR3 runs to 15 residues. CDR1 SQVTM and CDR2 ANQGSEA come from the germline V gene. CDR3: CSALARGGEDNEQFF. Here the CDR3 DNA reads TGCAGCGCCCTAGCCAGGGGTGGGGAAGACAATGAGCAGTTCTTC.

V usage is TRBV4-1 and J usage is TRBJ1-2; D is uncertain. Germline CDR1 is MGHRA and CDR2 is YSYEKL. Trimming cost V 0 bases and J 3 bases, with 5 bases left between them. This CDR3 spans 13 amino acids. The CDR3, as DNA: TGCGCCAGCAGCCAAGATACGGACTATGGCTACACCTTC. Amino acids: CASSQDTDYGYTF.